The entry that follows covers one T cell receptor beta chain sequence. Its antigen is undetermined. These data belong to a study of graft-versus-host responses after intestinal transplantation. Study as a whole: The recipients all started with anti-thymocyte globulin induction and then took tacrolimus and steroids for about three years. Study conclusions and caveats: Early after transplant, HvG declines were associated with peak levels of circulating GvH clones. The study found high graft-versus-host to host-versus-graft clonal ratios in allografts of patients with graft-donor T cell macrochimerism.

CDR1 and CDR2 (germline): SGHNT, YYREEE (reference sequence). Trimming cost V 2 bases and J 1 base; bases outside gene matches: 0. The CDR3 covers 14 residues. The data were produced by immunoSEQ multiplex PCR, yet TCRdb's version contains in-frame clones alone and is incomplete. The sample lists tens of thousands of clones, 90% to 95% occurring once. V is TRBV5-4 and J is TRBJ2-1; TRBD2 matches 7 bases. The receptor was isolated from a human donor who was the organ donor for an intestinal transplant. The material was unstimulated CD8+ T cells sorted from spleen or lymph node cells, obtained before transplant. The CDR3 sequence is CASSLAGSYNEQFF. The CDR3, as DNA: TGTGCCAGCAGCTTAGCGGGGTCCTACAATGAGCAGTTCTTC. The complete variable domain, with remaining parts taken from reference TRBV5-4 and TRBJ2-1, reads ETGVTQSPTHLIKTRGQQVTLRCSSQSGHNTVSWYQQALGQGPQFIFQYYREEENGRGNFPPRFSGLQFPNYSSELNVNALELDDSALYLCASSLAGSYNEQFFGPGTRLTVL.